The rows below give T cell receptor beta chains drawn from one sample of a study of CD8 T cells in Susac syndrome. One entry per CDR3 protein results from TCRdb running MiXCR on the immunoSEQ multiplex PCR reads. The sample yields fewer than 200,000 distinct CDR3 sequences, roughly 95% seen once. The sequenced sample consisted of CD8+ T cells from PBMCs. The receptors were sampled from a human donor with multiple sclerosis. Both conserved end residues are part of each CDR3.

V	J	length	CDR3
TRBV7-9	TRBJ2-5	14	CASSPPRSGTAQYF
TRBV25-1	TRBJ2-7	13	CASSGQGSYEQYF
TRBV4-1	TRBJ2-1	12	CASSQVLNEQFF
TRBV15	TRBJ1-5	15	CATSRGQGASQPQHF
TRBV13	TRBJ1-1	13	CASSSTENTEAFF
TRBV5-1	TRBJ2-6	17	CASSLFLSESGANVLTF
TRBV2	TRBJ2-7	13	CASYTGLEHEQYF
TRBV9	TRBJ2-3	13	CASRGQHTDTQYF
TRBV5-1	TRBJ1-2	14	CASSLDPQGYGYTF
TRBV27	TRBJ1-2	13	CASSPGANYGYTF
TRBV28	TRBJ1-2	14	CASRTTGDYYGYTF
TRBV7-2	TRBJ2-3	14	CASGGGGSADTQYF
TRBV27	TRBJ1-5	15	CASSARTGLSQPQHF
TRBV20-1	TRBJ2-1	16	CSFTPIFQGKDNEQFF
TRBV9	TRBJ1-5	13	CASSVAGNQPQHF
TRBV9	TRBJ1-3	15	CASSVDSGPGNTIYF
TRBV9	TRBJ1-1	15	CASSVVPQGDTEAFF
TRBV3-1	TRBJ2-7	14	CASSPGLGGGEQYF
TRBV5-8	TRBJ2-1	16	CASSLGEVGSYNEQFF
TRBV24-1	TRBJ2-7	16	CATSDPGPRSSYEQYF
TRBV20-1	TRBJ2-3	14	CSARLAGGTDTQYF